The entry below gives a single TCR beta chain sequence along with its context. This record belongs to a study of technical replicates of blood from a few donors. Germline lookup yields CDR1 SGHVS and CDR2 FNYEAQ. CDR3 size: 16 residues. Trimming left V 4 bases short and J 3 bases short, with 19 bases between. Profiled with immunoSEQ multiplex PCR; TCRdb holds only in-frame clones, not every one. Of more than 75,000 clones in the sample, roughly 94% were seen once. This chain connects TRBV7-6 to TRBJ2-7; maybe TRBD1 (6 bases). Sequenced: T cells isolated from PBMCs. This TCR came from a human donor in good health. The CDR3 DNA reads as TGTGCCAGCAGCTCTAATACAGGGCGAACGAGCTACGAGCAGTACTTC. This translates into CASSSNTGRTSYEQYF.